The 14 T cell receptor beta chains reported below all come from one sample, sequenced in a study of shared clonotypes between healthy human individuals. Profiling relied on immunoSEQ multiplex PCR, and the TCRdb table lists in-frame clones only, not all of them. The profile shows millions of clones, just over 90% of them singletons. The naive CD8 population came from CD45RO-negative cells selected for CCR7, without terminally differentiated effector memory CD45RA+ cells. The sequencing input was naive CD8+ T cells from PBMCs. The receptors here all came from a man aged 18 to 35 in good health. Some clones in this sample may be carry-over from other donors' samples.

The rearrangement links TRBV5-1 to TRBJ1-1; D gene ambiguous. Germline CDR1 reads SGHRS; CDR2 reads YFSETQ. The V gene lost 4 bases and the J gene lost 0 bases, with 16 bases spanning the gap. There are 16 residues in the CDR3. CDR3 sequence (DNA): TGCGCCAGCAGCCCGACGGGGAGGAGCATGAACACTGAAGCTTTCTTT. Translated, it gives CASSPTGRSMNTEAFF. The complete variable domain, with remaining parts taken from reference TRBV5-1 and TRBJ1-1, reads KAGVTQTPRYLIKTRGQQVTLSCSPISGHRSVSWYQQTPGQGLQFLFEYFSETQRNKGNFPGRFSGRQFSNSRSEMNVSTLELGDSALYLCASSPTGRSMNTEAFFGQGTRLTVV.

The V and J genes are TRBV4-2 and TRBJ2-3, with 8 bases that match TRBD1. Germline V lookup: CDR1 LGHNA, CDR2 YNFKEQ. The CDR3 extends over 15 amino acids. V gave up 2 bases and J gave up 2 bases; unmatched junction bases: 3. CDR3 protein: CASSQHRGNTDTQYF. The CDR3 DNA follows: TGTGCCAGCAGCCAACACAGGGGGAACACAGATACGCAGTATTTT.

The V call is TRBV9, the J call TRBJ2-5, with no clear D. The CDR3 runs to 13 residues. Germline V lookup: CDR1 SGDLS, CDR2 YYNGEE. With 4 bases removed from V and 4 bases from J, the gap between germline ends came to 11 bases. CDR3 bases: TGTGCCAGCAGCCACGGACGCTCAGAGACCCAGTACTTC. Translated, it gives CASSHGRSETQYF. Full variable domain (rest looked up from reference TRBV9 and TRBJ2-5): DSGVTQTPKHLITATGQRVTLRCSPRSGDLSVYWYQQSLDQGLQFLIQYYNGEERAKGNILERFSAQQFPDLHSELNLSSLELGDSALYFCASSHGRSETQYFGPGTRLLVL.

The chain's CDR3 is CASSVGGFGNEQYF. The CDR3 DNA is TGTGCCAGCAGCGTAGGTGGTTTTGGGAACGAGCAGTACTTC. The chain employs TRBV9 and TRBJ2-7; D remains ambiguous. There are 14 residues in the CDR3. Trimming removed 0 bases at V and 5 bases at J, with 12 bases between. Per the germline V gene, CDR1 is SGDLS and CDR2 is YYNGEE.

The chain couples TRBV30 to TRBJ2-2; TRBD2 aligns across 10 bases. The junction had 10 bases not matched to a gene; V was cut back by 7 bases and J by 2 bases. Per the germline V gene, CDR1 is GTSNPN and CDR2 is SVGIG (reference sequence). The CDR3 sequence is 16 residues long. The chain's CDR3 is CASTTSGVFNTGELFF. The DNA for the CDR3 is TGTGCCTCTACCACTAGCGGGGTATTTAACACCGGGGAGCTGTTTTTT.

J is TRBJ2-7 and V is TRBV27; 10 bases line up with TRBD2. The germline CDR1 and CDR2 sequences are MNHEY and SMNVEV (reference sequence). The CDR3 is 14 amino acids. Unmatched junction bases numbered 5, after V lost 3 bases and J lost 6 bases. CDR3 nucleotide sequence: TGTGCCAGCAGTTTCGCCCGACTAGCGGGCGAGCAGTACTTC. This encodes CASSFARLAGEQYF.

This chain connects TRBV4-1 to TRBJ1-5; D uncertain. The V and J ends lost 0 bases and 7 bases respectively, with 10 bases between them. The germline V gene encodes CDR1 MGHRA and CDR2 YSYEKL. This CDR3 is built from 14 residues. CDR3 protein: CASSQEGKGQPQHF. As DNA, the CDR3 is TGCGCCAGCAGCCAAGAAGGCAAAGGCCAGCCCCAGCATTTT.

This clone was seen only once. Written as DNA, the CDR3 is TGCGCCAGCAGCTTGGGGACTAGCGAGTTCTTC. Amino acid sequence: CASSLGTSEFF. The chain is built from TRBV5-1 and TRBJ2-1, with 9 bases fitting TRBD2. V gave up 0 bases and J gave up 14 bases; unmatched junction bases: 0. The CDR3 runs to 11 residues. Germline CDR1 is SGHRS and CDR2 is YFSETQ.

The V call is TRBV27, the J call TRBJ2-7; TRBD2 aligns across 11 bases. In germline, CDR1 is MNHEY, CDR2 SMNVEV (reference sequence). V trimming: 6 bases; J trimming: 2 bases; junction bases outside the gene matches: 12. The CDR3 loop spans 17 amino acids. In DNA form, the CDR3 reads TGTGCCAGCAGCAAACTAGCGGGAGTTCGCTCTCCCTACGAGCAGTACTTC. As protein: CASSKLAGVRSPYEQYF.

The rearrangement uses TRBV7-9 and TRBJ2-1, with unresolved D. The CDR3 has 13 residues. CDR1 SEHNR and CDR2 FQNEAQ come from the germline V gene (reference sequence). V lost 1 base, J lost 8 bases, and 9 bases lay in between. The CDR3 loop reads CASSLGGFDEQFF. The CDR3 nucleotides read TGTGCCAGCAGCTTAGGGGGTTTCGATGAGCAGTTCTTC. The full variable domain, in which reference TRBV7-9 and TRBJ2-1 provide the parts outside the CDR3, is DTGVSQNPRHKITKRGQNVTFRCDPISEHNRLYWYRQTLGQGPEFLTYFQNEAQLEKSRLLSDRFSAERPKGSFSTLEIQRTEQGDSAMYLCASSLGGFDEQFFGPGTRLTVL.

This clone was observed a single time. This rearrangement joins TRBV7-2 to TRBJ1-1; perhaps TRBD1 as D (5 bases). V lost 4 bases, J lost 4 bases, and 16 bases lay in between. The V gene's germline CDR1 is SGHTA and CDR2 FQGNSA. The CDR3 has 15 residues. The CDR3 DNA is TGTGCCAGCAGCTACCCTGGGGGGGGAGGCACTGAAGCTTTCTTT. This encodes CASSYPGGGGTEAFF.

This CDR3 is CVRSSGQGTEAFF. DNA for the CDR3: TGTGTCAGAAGCTCGGGACAGGGCACTGAAGCTTTCTTT. The chain joins TRBV7-5 to TRBJ1-1; the table's TRBD1 call for D was not verified on the DNA. TRBV7-5 is tagged as a pseudogene. CDR3 length equals 13 residues.

In regard to this clone: Other DNA sequences in this sample translate to the same CDR3. The chain couples TRBV6-1 to TRBJ2-5; D unclear. V lost 1 base to trimming and J lost 5 bases, with 8 bases between them. Germline-derived CDR1 and CDR2 are MNHNS and SASEGT. The CDR3 runs to 13 residues. The CDR3 DNA sequence: TGTGCCAGCAGTGAAGGGCTGAGGGAGACCCAGTACTTC. Its translation: CASSEGLRETQYF.

This clone has only a few counts. Other DNA sequences in this specimen translate into the identical CDR3. The genes are TRBV7-9 and TRBJ2-1; D is undetermined. The CDR3 spans 11 residues. V dropped 5 bases and J dropped 5 bases, with 4 bases sitting between them. CDR1 is SEHNR and CDR2 is FQNEAQ in the germline V gene (reference sequence). CDR3: CASSLNNEQFF. As DNA, the CDR3 is TGTGCCAGCAGCCTAAACAATGAGCAGTTCTTC. Combining the CDR3 with reference TRBV7-9 and TRBJ2-1 gives the whole variable domain DTGVSQNPRHKITKRGQNVTFRCDPISEHNRLYWYRQTLGQGPEFLTYFQNEAQLEKSRLLSDRFSAERPKGSFSTLEIQRTEQGDSAMYLCASSLNNEQFFGPGTRLTVL.